A selection of T cell receptor beta chains follows, all from one sample in a study of STAT3 mutations in large granular lymphocyte leukemia. Some clones are missing from TCRdb's copy, which holds only in-frame ones; the method was immunoSEQ multiplex PCR. The table shows 30,000 to 40,000 clones, with approximately 83% occurring only once. Sample: peripheral blood mononuclear cells. The receptors come from a man aged 55 to 70 with T-cell large granular lymphocyte leukemia. Some clones in this sample may be carry-over from other donors' samples. CDR3s include the opening cysteine and the closing phenylalanine or tryptophan. A D gene is named only where the DNA matches it firmly. Not all rows give a size; the values are once, few, many and, for expanded clones, a class.

TRBV18	NA	TRBJ1-1	NA	CASSPPTVRNTEAFF	TGTGCCAGCTCACCACCGACAGTTCGGAACACTGAAGCTTTCTTT
TRBV7-9	NA	TRBJ1-6	TRBD1	CASTWDSTGSPLHF	TGTGCCAGCACCTGGGACAGCACTGGTTCACCCCTCCACTTT
TRBV4-3	NA	TRBJ2-3	TRBD2	CASSQDPSGRGDTQYF	TGCGCCAGCAGCCAAGACCCTAGCGGGAGGGGAGATACGCAGTATTTT
TRBV7-9	NA	TRBJ2-5	NA	CASSLLGVEETQYF	TGTGCCAGCAGCTTACTAGGGGTGGAAGAGACCCAGTACTTC
TRBV28	once	TRBJ2-7	NA	CASSPPGSSGYEQYF	TGTGCCAGCAGTCCCCCTGGTAGTAGCGGCTACGAGCAGTACTTC
TRBV4-1	NA	TRBJ2-3	TRBD2	CASSQGAVAGRLRASTDTQYF	TGCGCCAGCAGCCAAGGGGCGGTAGCGGGCAGACTTCGTGCTAGCACAGATACGCAGTATTTT
TRBV25-1	NA	TRBJ1-4	NA	CASSDRAESNEKLFF	TGTGCCAGCAGTGATAGGGCGGAATCTAATGAAAAACTGTTTTTT
TRBV5-1	NA	TRBJ2-3	NA	CASSVGQREDTQYF	TGCGCCAGCAGCGTAGGACAGCGAGAAGATACGCAGTATTTT
TRBV7-9	once	TRBJ1-5	NA	CASTASHNQPQHF	TGTGCCAGCACCGCGTCTCACAATCAGCCCCAGCATTTT
TRBV7-9	NA	TRBJ1-1	TRBD1	CASSSQQGGTEAFF	TGTGCCAGCAGCTCCCAACAGGGGGGGACTGAAGCTTTCTTT
TRBV7-9	NA	TRBJ2-5	NA	CASSPRGSGLMTQYF	TGTGCCAGCAGCCCTCGAGGGAGCGGATTAATGACCCAGTACTTC